Following are 26 T cell receptor beta chains from one sample sequenced in a study of identical twins. TCRdb used MiXCR to reprocess the 5' RACE reads, holding one entry per CDR3 protein. In the table there are approximately 210,000 distinct CDR3 sequences, about 6.7% of which are singletons. This sample was also put to use in a study of T cells expressing NK-cell markers.

Sequencing input: CD8+ T cells sorted from blood. Every receptor here comes from a woman aged 18 to 35 in good health.

This clonotype was found a few times. The chain carries TRBV29-1 and TRBJ2-2, with D tentatively TRBD1 or TRBD2 (6 bases each). V was shortened by 7 bases and J by 6 bases, with 15 bases between the two germline ends. This CDR3 has 13 residues. Looked up from germline, CDR1 is SQVTM and CDR2 is ANQGSEA. The CDR3 sequence is CSAHLGGAGELFF. In nucleotides, the CDR3 is TGCAGCGCTCACCTGGGGGGCGCCGGGGAGCTGTTTTTT.

V gene TRBV7-2 combines with J gene TRBJ2-1; D ambiguous. Germline lookup yields CDR1 SGHTA and CDR2 FQGNSA. This CDR3 contains 15 residues. V was shortened by 1 base and J by 0 bases, with 7 bases between the two germline ends. CDR3 loop: CASSLGVGSYNEQFF. The CDR3 coding sequence is TGTGCCAGCAGCTTAGGAGTTGGCTCCTACAATGAGCAGTTCTTC.

The chain couples TRBV2 to TRBJ2-7; D unclear. Trimming shortened V by 6 bases and J by 1 base, and 13 bases separated the two germline ends. Germline V CDR1 and CDR2: SNHLY, FYNNEI. This CDR3 is 14 amino acids long. As DNA, the CDR3 is TGTGCCAGCAGCGGCAGTCAGCAATCCTACGAGCAGTACTTC. This sequence encodes CASSGSQQSYEQYF.

This clonotype was counted a few times. The V call is TRBV9, the J call TRBJ2-2; 9 nucleotides match TRBD1. The CDR3 is 14 amino acids. V trimming: 3 bases; J trimming: 5 bases; junction bases outside the gene matches: 2. The germline gives CDR1 SGDLS, CDR2 YYNGEE. The CDR3 reads CASSATGGTGELFF. The CDR3 nucleotides are TGTGCCAGCAGCGCGACAGGGGGGACCGGGGAGCTGTTTTTT.

This clonotype appeared a few times. The chain carries TRBV7-9 and TRBJ1-2; no firm D call. The germline V and J ends were trimmed by 5 bases and 4 bases, with 14 bases remaining between them. CDR3 length: 14 residues. Germline V gene lookup returns CDR1 SEHNR and CDR2 FQNEAQ (reference sequence). Written as DNA, the CDR3 is TGTGCCAGCAGCGAACCACCGGACCTCTATGGCTACACCTTC. It translates to CASSEPPDLYGYTF.

The chain combines TRBV5-1 with TRBJ2-1; the D gene is possibly TRBD2 (6 bases). The CDR3 contains 17 residues. Germline V gene data show CDR1 as SGHRS and CDR2 as YFSETQ. Deletions cut 7 bases from V and 5 bases from J, with 25 bases between. CDR3 residues: CASPRDEGAGPHNEQFF. DNA of the CDR3: TGCGCCAGCCCCCGGGATGAAGGAGCGGGCCCACACAATGAGCAGTTCTTC. Complete variable domain (other parts from reference TRBV5-1 and TRBJ2-1): KAGVTQTPRYLIKTRGQQVTLSCSPISGHRSVSWYQQTPGQGLQFLFEYFSETQRNKGNFPGRFSGRQFSNSRSEMNVSTLELGDSALYLCASPRDEGAGPHNEQFFGPGTRLTVL.

The J gene is TRBJ2-2, the V gene TRBV13, with TRBD2 as a possible D gene (6 bases). Per the germline V gene, CDR1 is PRHDT and CDR2 is FYEKMQ (reference sequence). With 3 bases removed from V and 3 bases from J, the gap between germline ends came to 20 bases. This CDR3 is 18 amino acids long. CDR3 region: CASSFLRAGRVDTGELFF. The CDR3 DNA sequence: TGTGCCAGCAGCTTCTTGCGGGCGGGGAGAGTGGACACCGGGGAGCTGTTTTTT.

The chain has TRBV9 and TRBJ1-5; D unclear. The germline gives CDR1 SGDLS, CDR2 YYNGEE. Trimming cost V 0 bases and J 7 bases, with 11 bases left between them. The CDR3 runs to 14 residues. For the CDR3, the DNA is TGTGCCAGCAGCGTAGTAGGAGGGTCGCAGCCCCAGCATTTT. Protein product: CASSVVGGSQPQHF. Using reference TRBV9 and TRBJ1-5 for the parts outside the CDR3, the full variable domain is DSGVTQTPKHLITATGQRVTLRCSPRSGDLSVYWYQQSLDQGLQFLIQYYNGEERAKGNILERFSAQQFPDLHSELNLSSLELGDSALYFCASSVVGGSQPQHFGDGTRLSIL.

This clonotype was seen a handful of times. The chain joins TRBV7-3 to TRBJ2-3, with TRBD2 matching 11 bases. The CDR3 length is 16 residues. The ends lost 5 bases at V and 0 bases at J; junction bases unmatched: 4. In germline, CDR1 is SGHTA, CDR2 FQGTGA. CDR3 sequence reads: CASSATSGASTDTQYF. The CDR3 DNA follows: TGTGCCAGCAGCGCGACTAGCGGGGCTAGCACAGATACGCAGTATTTT.

The CDR3 protein is CASSVTPAAYNEQFF. The CDR3 DNA follows: TGTGCCAGCAGCGTCACCCCTGCGGCCTACAATGAGCAGTTCTTC. V gene TRBV9 combines with J gene TRBJ2-1, with D unclear. Germline V lookup: CDR1 SGDLS, CDR2 YYNGEE. The CDR3 is made up of 15 amino acids. V lost 2 bases, J lost 2 bases, and 11 bases lay in between.

The gene calls are TRBV12-3 or TRBV12-4 and TRBJ2-7, with D possibly called TRBD1 or TRBD2 (5 bases each). Trimming removed 6 bases at V and 0 bases at J, with 12 bases between. The CDR3 is 14 residues long. The CDR3 reads CASSPRGVSYEQYF. The CDR3, as DNA: TGTGCCAGCAGCCCTAGGGGAGTCTCCTACGAGCAGTACTTC.

This clonotype was seen more than once but under ten times. This chain links TRBV20-1 with TRBJ2-4; D is unresolved. Trimming stripped 5 bases from V and 3 bases from J, with 14 bases between. Germline lookup yields CDR1 DFQATT and CDR2 SNEGSKA (reference sequence). CDR3 length equals 14 residues. The CDR3 region is CSAEDVVDKNIQYF. The CDR3 DNA follows: TGCAGTGCTGAGGACGTAGTGGACAAAAACATTCAGTACTTC.

This rearrangement joins TRBV27 to TRBJ2-1; D call uncertain. The CDR3 runs to 14 residues. The V end lost 7 bases, the J end lost 2 bases, and 12 bases lay between the germline ends. Germline loops: CDR1 MNHEY, CDR2 SMNVEV (reference sequence). The CDR3 DNA follows: TGTGCCAGCAACCCCTCGGGTCCCTACAATGAGCAGTTCTTC. Protein product: CASNPSGPYNEQFF.

This chain joins TRBV11-3 and TRBJ2-3; 10 nucleotides align to TRBD2. CDR1 and CDR2 from the germline V gene are SGHNT and YENEEA. The CDR3 runs 17 residues. After removal of 5 bases from V and 7 bases from J, the junction contained 15 bases not matched to a gene. The CDR3 reads CASSPGYSGRRTNTQYF. CDR3 bases: TGTGCCAGCAGCCCCGGATATAGCGGGAGGCGGACAAATACGCAGTATTTT.

This clonotype was found many times. CDR3 in DNA: TGTGCCAGCAGCTTACTAGCGGGGGGGAGCTCCTACAATGAGCAGTTCTTC. It specifies CASSLLAGGSSYNEQFF. V is TRBV7-3 and J is TRBJ2-1; 12 nucleotides align to TRBD2. The CDR3 spans 17 residues. The V segment lost 2 bases and the J segment 0 bases; nucleotides outside the gene matches: 2. In germline, CDR1 is SGHTA, CDR2 FQGTGA.

For this clonotype: A single base separates this from a much larger clone, so it may be a read error. This rearrangement joins TRBV12-3 or TRBV12-4 to TRBJ2-1; D is ambiguous. The CDR3 is made up of 13 amino acids. CDR3 protein: CASTLRINNEEFF. CDR3 DNA sequence: TGTGCCAGCACCCTAAGAATTAACAATGAGGAGTTCTTC.

The rearrangement uses TRBV13 and TRBJ2-5; 9 nucleotides align to TRBD2. Trimming removed 5 bases from V and 1 base from J; junction bases left unmatched: 8. CDR3 size: 16 residues. Germline CDR1 PRHDT, CDR2 FYEKMQ (reference sequence). This CDR3 is CASSPSLAGPQETQYF. CDR3 DNA sequence: TGTGCCAGCAGCCCCAGCCTAGCGGGGCCCCAAGAGACCCAGTACTTC.

A few counts support this clonotype. This chain's CDR3 is CATSRPNRDKDEKLFF. DNA for the CDR3: TGTGCCACCAGCAGACCAAACAGGGATAAGGATGAAAAACTGTTTTTT. V is TRBV15 and J is TRBJ1-4; possibly TRBD1 for D (6 bases). Germline loops: CDR1 LNHNV, CDR2 YYDKDF (reference sequence). V was cut by 2 bases and J by 6 bases, with 16 bases left in between. The CDR3 length is 16 residues.

This clonotype was seen a few times. This sequence joins TRBV30 and TRBJ1-1, with no clear D. The CDR3 is 13 residues long. Germline V gives CDR1 GTSNPN, CDR2 SVGIG (reference sequence). Trimming left V 3 bases short and J 3 bases short, with 11 bases between. CDR3 bases: TGTGCCTGGAGCGACCGGGGATACACTGAAGCTTTCTTT. This encodes CAWSDRGYTEAFF.

This clonotype was seen many times. V and J are TRBV12-3 or TRBV12-4 and TRBJ2-7, with D maybe TRBD2 (5 bases). Trimming left V 8 bases short and J 4 bases short, with 12 bases between. The CDR3 spans 12 residues. CDR3: CASGAGTYEQYF. The CDR3 DNA reads as TGTGCCAGCGGCGCGGGTACTTACGAGCAGTACTTC.

This clonotype was observed at least ten times. The J gene is TRBJ1-6, the V gene TRBV27; tentatively, D is TRBD1 (6 bases). Deletions cut 6 bases from V and 8 bases from J, with 14 bases between. Germline loops: CDR1 MNHEY, CDR2 SMNVEV (reference sequence). CDR3 size: 14 residues. The CDR3 DNA reads as TGTGCCAGCAGCCCGGACAGACTATATTCACCCCTCCACTTT. Translated: CASSPDRLYSPLHF.

This clonotype has ten or more counts. This chain joins TRBV7-9 and TRBJ2-5, with D perhaps TRBD2 (6 bases). Germline V gives CDR1 SEHNR, CDR2 FQNEAQ (reference sequence). Trimming left V 7 bases short and J 4 bases short, with 13 bases between. CDR3 length equals 13 residues. CDR3 in amino acids: CASKGLGGETQYF. CDR3 DNA sequence: TGTGCCAGCAAGGGATTGGGGGGAGAGACCCAGTACTTC. Combining the CDR3 with reference TRBV7-9 and TRBJ2-5 gives the whole variable domain DTGVSQNPRHKITKRGQNVTFRCDPISEHNRLYWYRQTLGQGPEFLTYFQNEAQLEKSRLLSDRFSAERPKGSFSTLEIQRTEQGDSAMYLCASKGLGGETQYFGPGTRLLVL.

This clonotype was observed a few times. The V and J genes are TRBV3-1 and TRBJ2-7; tentatively, D is TRBD1 (6 bases). The CDR3 runs 14 residues. The V gene's germline CDR1 is LGHDT and CDR2 YNNKEL (reference sequence). Between the trimmed V and J ends, which lost 0 bases and 2 bases, there was a span of 8 bases. This CDR3 reads CASSQEKGAYEQYF. CDR3 DNA: TGTGCCAGCAGCCAAGAAAAGGGGGCCTACGAGCAGTACTTC.

This clonotype was counted a few times. This chain links TRBV3-1 with TRBJ2-1; 8 nucleotides agree with TRBD2. CDR1 is LGHDT and CDR2 is YNNKEL in the germline V gene (reference sequence). J gave up 5 bases and V 2 bases, and 8 bases lay outside the gene matches. The CDR3 extends over 16 amino acids. The CDR3 region is CASSQFAGTRNNEQFF. DNA for the CDR3: TGTGCCAGCAGCCAATTCGCCGGGACTAGAAACAATGAGCAGTTCTTC.

The chain couples TRBV7-3 to TRBJ2-5; D remains ambiguous. Germline CDR1 is SGHTA and CDR2 is FQGTGA. V lost 5 bases and J lost 7, with 14 bases in between. This CDR3 comprises 13 residues. CDR3 sequence: CASSPEASGTQYF. As DNA, the CDR3 is TGTGCCAGCAGCCCCGAGGCCTCAGGGACCCAGTACTTC.

This clonotype was picked up many times. This sequence joins TRBV11-1 and TRBJ2-1; D possibly corresponds to TRBD2 (6 bases). This CDR3 contains 12 residues. V gave up 10 bases and J gave up 4 bases, with 11 bases separating them. Germline V gene data show CDR1 as SGHAT and CDR2 as FQDESV (reference sequence). This chain's CDR3 is CATTGDYNEQFF. In DNA, the CDR3 is TGTGCCACCACGGGGGATTACAATGAGCAGTTCTTC.